The T cell receptor (beta chain) described here comes from a study of early T cells in non-severe SARS-CoV-2 infection. Attachment of unique molecular identifiers was made to individual cDNA molecules. One entry per CDR3 protein, called by TCRdb with MiXCR from the 5' RACE reads. The sample lists some 78,000 distinct CDR3 sequences, less than 15% occurring once. A few counts support this clonotype. The sequenced sample was whole blood. This sequence originates from an adult who was a healthcare worker with PCR-confirmed SARS-CoV-2 infection or an uninfected control (not recorded which).

The CDR3 coding sequence is TGTGCCAGCAGAAAGAAAGGGAGTGCTGAAGCTTTCTTT. It translates to CASRKKGSAEAFF. The V call is TRBV27, the J call TRBJ1-1; D is ambiguous. The CDR3 consists of 13 residues. CDR1 and CDR2 from the germline V gene are MNHEY and SMNVEV (reference sequence). Trimming stripped 6 bases from V and 6 bases from J, with 14 bases between.